This T cell receptor (beta chain) was observed in a study of patients and donors after allogeneic stem cell transplantation. One entry per CDR3 protein, called by TCRdb with MiXCR from the RT-PCR reads. This sample carries about 4,000 distinct CDR3 sequences, 15% to 20% of them seen once, and the ten largest clones take roughly 80%. This clonotype has at least ten counts. Looked up from germline, CDR1 is ENHRY and CDR2 is SYGVKD. This CDR3 is built from 16 residues. J lost 4 bases, V lost 3 bases, and 9 bases had no gene match. The sample consisted of blood, either unsorted or a sorted T cell fraction (not recorded which). This TCR was recovered from a human donor who was either an allogeneic HSCT recipient or a stem cell or donor lymphocyte infusion donor (not recorded which). It is not recorded whose cells these are; they may come from a transplant donor. The chain has TRBV10-3 and TRBJ2-7, with 10 positions matching TRBD1. In DNA form, the CDR3 reads TGTGCCATCAGTGACTCCGGGACAGGGGACCCATACGAGCAGTACTTC. Amino acids: CAISDSGTGDPYEQYF.